This section outlines one T cell receptor beta chain sequence together with its context. This CDR3 has 14 amino acids. V was clipped by 4 bases and J by 0 bases, with 10 bases between them. Looked up from germline, CDR1 is SQVTM and CDR2 is ANQGSEA. The sample comes from a study of CD8 T cells in Susac syndrome. Random hexamers were used to reverse transcribe roughly 0.5 to 1 ug of RNA. A multiplex approach, immunoSEQ multiplex PCR, amplified TCR beta CDR3 across 54 Vbeta and 13 Jbeta. TCRdb redid the calling of the immunoSEQ multiplex PCR reads with MiXCR, one entry per CDR3 protein. The table has about 160,000 distinct CDR3 sequences, about 93% seen once.

The chain uses TRBV29-1 and TRBJ1-3; D not certain. Sequencing used CD4+ T cells from PBMCs. This sequence was found in a human donor in good health. Here the CDR3 reads CSVVVISSGNTIYF. The CDR3 DNA reads as TGCAGCGTTGTTGTGATAAGCTCTGGAAACACCATATATTTT. The full variable domain, completed using reference TRBV29-1 and TRBJ1-3, is SAVISQKPSRDICQRGTSLTIQCQVDSQVTMMFWYRQQPGQSLTLIATANQGSEATYESGFVIDKFPISRPNLTFSTLTVSNMSPEDSSIYLCSVVVISSGNTIYFGEGSWLTVV.